Below are 13 T cell receptor beta chains sequenced from a single sample in a study of T-cell memory formation after mild COVID-19. TCRdb re-derived calls from the 5' RACE reads in MiXCR, one entry per CDR3 protein. In the table there are a few hundred thousand distinct CDR3 sequences, over 20% of which are singletons. Sample: PBMCs or a T cell subset sorted from them (not recorded which). The receptors stem from an adult woman who had mild COVID-19 (a few samples of this study predate the infection). Cell type and time point are not known.

The CDR3, as DNA: TGTGCCAGCAGCTTCCGGGACTATATAGAGCAGTACTTC. The encoded protein is CASSFRDYIEQYF. The gene calls are TRBV7-9 and TRBJ2-7; 7 bases fit TRBD2. With V trimmed by 3 bases and J by 7 bases, 6 bases remained unmatched. The CDR3 has 13 residues. The germline V gene has CDR1 SEHNR and CDR2 FQNEAQ (reference sequence). Complete variable domain (other parts from reference TRBV7-9 and TRBJ2-7): DTGVSQNPRHKITKRGQNVTFRCDPISEHNRLYWYRQTLGQGPEFLTYFQNEAQLEKSRLLSDRFSAERPKGSFSTLEIQRTEQGDSAMYLCASSFRDYIEQYFGPGTRLTVT.

V gene TRBV20-1 combines with J gene TRBJ2-5; 14 nucleotides match TRBD2. The V and J ends lost 0 bases and 3 bases, in that order; junction bases with no gene match: 12. Germline values: CDR1 DFQATT, CDR2 SNEGSKA (reference sequence). The CDR3 length is 19 residues. CDR3 amino acids: CSARDPKETSGRAKETQYF. CDR3 sequence (DNA): TGCAGTGCTAGAGATCCCAAGGAGACTAGCGGGAGGGCCAAAGAGACCCAGTACTTC.

The V and J genes are TRBV6-2 or TRBV6-3 and TRBJ1-2; possible D gene TRBD1, 6 bases. Trimming removed 2 bases at V and 2 bases at J, with 9 bases between. The germline V gene has CDR1 MNHEY and CDR2 SVGEGT. The CDR3 is 14 residues long. The CDR3, as DNA: TGTGCCAGCAGTTACGGGGGGCTGAACTATGGCTACACCTTC. This sequence encodes CASSYGGLNYGYTF.

There are a few counts of this clonotype. The rearrangement links TRBV29-1 to TRBJ2-2; 9 bases agree with TRBD2. From germline, CDR1 is SQVTM and CDR2 ANQGSEA. The CDR3 is 14 amino acids. V dropped 4 bases and J dropped 3; count of bases not matched to a gene: 3. The DNA for the CDR3 is TGCAGCGTTGCTAAGCGGGGGGACACCGGGGAGCTGTTTTTT. This codes for CSVAKRGDTGELFF.

This chain connects TRBV7-2 to TRBJ2-7; 7 nucleotides agree with TRBD2. Germline assignment: CDR1 SGHTA and CDR2 FQGNSA. The CDR3 extends over 15 amino acids. Trimming at V came to 0 bases and at J to 3 bases, leaving 5 bases not matched to a gene. The CDR3 DNA sequence: TGTGCCAGCAGCTTAGCGCGGGAGAGGGTCTACGAGCAGTACTTC. This gives the protein CASSLARERVYEQYF.

This clonotype showed up many times. The chain couples TRBV7-8 to TRBJ2-3, with unresolved D. Germline CDR1 is SGHVS and CDR2 is FQNEAQ. This CDR3 has 13 amino acids. V was cut by 2 bases and J by 9 bases, with 12 bases left in between. The CDR3 nucleotides read TGTGCCAGCAGCTTAACCTATCTAGAAACGCAGTATTTT. Encoded protein: CASSLTYLETQYF.

The chain joins TRBV6-2 or TRBV6-3 to TRBJ1-5, with 7 bases identical to TRBD1. Germline trimming cut 6 bases from V and 10 bases from J; bases unmatched to any gene: 12. In germline, CDR1 is MNHEY, CDR2 SVGEGT. The CDR3 totals 14 residues. DNA for the CDR3: TGTGCCAGCAGACCGACAGGGATCTTACCCCCCCAGCATTTT. It is translated as CASRPTGILPPQHF.

The genes are TRBV11-2 and TRBJ1-3, with D perhaps TRBD1 (6 bases). With 3 bases removed from V and 2 bases from J, the gap between germline ends came to 11 bases. CDR1 is SGHAT, CDR2 FQNNGV, per germline. This CDR3 contains 15 residues. CDR3 coding DNA: TGTGCCAGCAGCTTTAATCAGGGGCCTGGAAACACCATATATTTT. Encoded protein: CASSFNQGPGNTIYF.

The rearrangement links TRBV12-3 or TRBV12-4 to TRBJ2-1; 7 nucleotides agree with TRBD1. The junction had 10 bases not matched to a gene; V was cut back by 5 bases and J by 3 bases. The CDR3 runs to 16 residues. The chain's CDR3 is CASSTPGTENYNEQFF. The CDR3 coding sequence is TGTGCCAGCAGTACACCCGGGACAGAGAACTACAATGAGCAGTTCTTC.

This sequence joins TRBV6-2 or TRBV6-3 and TRBJ2-1; D call uncertain. Trimming cost V 6 bases and J 3 bases, with 9 bases left between them. The CDR3 runs 13 residues. Looked up from germline, CDR1 is MNHEY and CDR2 is SVGEGT. The CDR3 DNA reads TGTGCCAGCAGCGACCTAGACTACAATGAGCAGTTCTTC. It encodes CASSDLDYNEQFF.

The chain carries TRBV12-3 or TRBV12-4 and TRBJ1-1, with D possibly being TRBD1 (6 bases). V dropped 4 bases and J dropped 4 bases, with 13 bases sitting between them. This CDR3 is 14 amino acids long. The DNA of the CDR3 is TGTGCCAGCAGTTCCAGGGGTAGGGGCACTGAAGCTTTCTTT. It encodes CASSSRGRGTEAFF.

The J gene is TRBJ1-1, the V gene TRBV6-1; TRBD1 agrees at 8 bases. The CDR3 is made up of 14 amino acids. The germline V gene encodes CDR1 MNHNS and CDR2 SASEGT. The ends lost 7 bases at V and 5 bases at J; junction bases unmatched: 9. For the CDR3, the DNA is TGTGCCAGCACCTTGACAGGGGTTGGAACTGAAGCTTTCTTT. Its translation is CASTLTGVGTEAFF.

This clonotype was observed a handful of times. As DNA, the CDR3 is TGTGCCACCAGTGATTCCTCGGGCAGCTATGGCTACACCTTC. Translation gives CATSDSSGSYGYTF. This sequence joins TRBV24-1 and TRBJ1-2; no firm D call. This CDR3 contains 14 residues. Trimming removed 2 bases from V and 4 bases from J, with 10 bases in between. Germline V CDR1 and CDR2: KGHDR, SFDVKD.